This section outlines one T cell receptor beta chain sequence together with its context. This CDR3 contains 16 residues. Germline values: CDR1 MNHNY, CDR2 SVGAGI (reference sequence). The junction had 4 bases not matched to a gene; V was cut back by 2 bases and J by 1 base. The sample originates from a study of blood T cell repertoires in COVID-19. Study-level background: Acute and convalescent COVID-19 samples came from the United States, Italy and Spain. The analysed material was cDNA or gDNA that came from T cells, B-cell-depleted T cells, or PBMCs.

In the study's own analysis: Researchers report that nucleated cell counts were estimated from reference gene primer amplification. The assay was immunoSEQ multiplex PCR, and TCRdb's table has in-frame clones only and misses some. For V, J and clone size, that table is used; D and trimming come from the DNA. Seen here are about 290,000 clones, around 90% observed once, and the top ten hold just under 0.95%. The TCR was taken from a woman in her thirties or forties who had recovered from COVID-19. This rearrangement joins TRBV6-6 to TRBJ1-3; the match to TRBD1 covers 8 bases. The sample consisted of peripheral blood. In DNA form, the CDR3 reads TGTGCCAGCAGTTACGGGCAGGGGGCGTCTGGAAACACCATATATTTT. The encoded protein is CASSYGQGASGNTIYF.